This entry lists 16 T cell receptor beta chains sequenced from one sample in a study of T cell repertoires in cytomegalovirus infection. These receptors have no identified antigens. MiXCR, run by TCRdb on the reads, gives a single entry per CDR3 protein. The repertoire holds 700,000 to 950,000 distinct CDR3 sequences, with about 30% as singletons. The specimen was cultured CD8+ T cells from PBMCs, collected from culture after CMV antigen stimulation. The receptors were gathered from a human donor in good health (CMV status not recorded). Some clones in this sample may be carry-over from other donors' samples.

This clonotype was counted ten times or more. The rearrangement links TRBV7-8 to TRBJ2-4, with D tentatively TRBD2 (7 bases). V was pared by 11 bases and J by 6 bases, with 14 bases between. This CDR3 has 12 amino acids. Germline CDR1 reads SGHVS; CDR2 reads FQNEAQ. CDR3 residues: CAGGGPGNIQYF. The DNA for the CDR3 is TGTGCCGGGGGGGGGCCCGGAAACATTCAGTACTTC.

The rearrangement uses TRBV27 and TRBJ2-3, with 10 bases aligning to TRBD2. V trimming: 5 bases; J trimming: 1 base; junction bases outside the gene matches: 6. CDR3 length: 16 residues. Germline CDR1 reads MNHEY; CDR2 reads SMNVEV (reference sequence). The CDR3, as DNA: TGTGCCAGCAGTCTAAACGGACTAGCGGGCACAGATACGCAGTATTTT. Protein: CASSLNGLAGTDTQYF.

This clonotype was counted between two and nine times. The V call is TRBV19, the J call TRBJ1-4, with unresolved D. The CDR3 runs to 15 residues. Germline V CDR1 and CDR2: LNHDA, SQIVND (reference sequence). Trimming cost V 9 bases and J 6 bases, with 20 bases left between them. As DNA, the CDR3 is TGTGCCAGCACCGCCGAGCGGCGTTATGATGAAAAACTGTTTTTT. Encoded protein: CASTAERRYDEKLFF.

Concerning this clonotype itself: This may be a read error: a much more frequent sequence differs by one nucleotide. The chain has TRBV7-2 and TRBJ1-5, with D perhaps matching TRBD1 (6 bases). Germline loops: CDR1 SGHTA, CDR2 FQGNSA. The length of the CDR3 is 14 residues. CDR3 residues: CVSRSTGNNQPQHF. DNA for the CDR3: TGTGTCAGCCGGTCGACAGGCAACAATCAGCCCCAGCATTTT.

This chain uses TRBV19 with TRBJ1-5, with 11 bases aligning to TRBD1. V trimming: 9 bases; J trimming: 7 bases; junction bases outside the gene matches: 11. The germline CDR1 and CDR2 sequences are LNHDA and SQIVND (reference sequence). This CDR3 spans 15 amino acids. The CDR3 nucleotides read TGTGCCAGCGATCTGGGACAGGGGGAGGGACAGCCCCAGCATTTT. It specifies CASDLGQGEGQPQHF. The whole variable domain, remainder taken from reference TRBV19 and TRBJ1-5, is DGGITQSPKYLFRKEGQNVTLSCEQNLNHDAMYWYRQDPGQGLRLIYYSQIVNDFQKGDIAEGYSVSREKKESFPLTVTSAQKNPTAFYLCASDLGQGEGQPQHFGDGTRLSIL.

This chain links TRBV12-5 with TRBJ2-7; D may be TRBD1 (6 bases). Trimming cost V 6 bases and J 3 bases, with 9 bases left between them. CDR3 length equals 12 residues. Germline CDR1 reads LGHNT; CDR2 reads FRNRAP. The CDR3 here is CASGWDNYEQYF. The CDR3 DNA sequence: TGTGCTAGTGGATGGGACAACTACGAGCAGTACTTC.

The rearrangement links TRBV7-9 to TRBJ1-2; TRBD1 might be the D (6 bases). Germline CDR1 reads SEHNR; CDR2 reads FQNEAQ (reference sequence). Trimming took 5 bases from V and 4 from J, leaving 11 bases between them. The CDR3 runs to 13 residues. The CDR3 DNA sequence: TGTGCCAGCAGCAGGACAGTCCCCTATGGCTACACCTTC. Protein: CASSRTVPYGYTF.

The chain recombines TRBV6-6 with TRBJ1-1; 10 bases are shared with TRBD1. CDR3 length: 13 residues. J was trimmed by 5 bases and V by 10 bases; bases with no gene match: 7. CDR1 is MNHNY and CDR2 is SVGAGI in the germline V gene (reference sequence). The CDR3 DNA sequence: TGTGCCATCAGGACAGGGGGTTTGACTGAAGCTTTCTTT. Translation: CAIRTGGLTEAFF.

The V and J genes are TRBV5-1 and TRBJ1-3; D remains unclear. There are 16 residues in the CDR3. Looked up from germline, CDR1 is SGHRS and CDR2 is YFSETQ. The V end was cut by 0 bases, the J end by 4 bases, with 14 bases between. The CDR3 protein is CASSLALGLEGNTIYF. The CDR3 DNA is TGCGCCAGCAGCTTGGCCTTGGGTCTTGAGGGAAACACCATATATTTT.

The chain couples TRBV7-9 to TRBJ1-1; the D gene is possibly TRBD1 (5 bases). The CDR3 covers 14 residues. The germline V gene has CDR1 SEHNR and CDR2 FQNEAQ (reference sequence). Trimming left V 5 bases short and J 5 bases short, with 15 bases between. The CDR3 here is CASSEDSAGTEAFF. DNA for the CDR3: TGTGCCAGCAGCGAAGACTCGGCAGGGACTGAAGCTTTCTTT.

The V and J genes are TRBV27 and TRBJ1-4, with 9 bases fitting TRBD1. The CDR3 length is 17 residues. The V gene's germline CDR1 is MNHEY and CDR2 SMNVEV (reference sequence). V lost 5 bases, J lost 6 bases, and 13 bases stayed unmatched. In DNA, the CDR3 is TGTGCCAGCAGTCCCGTGGGAACAGGGGGCGCTGATGAAAAACTGTTTTTT. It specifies CASSPVGTGGADEKLFF.

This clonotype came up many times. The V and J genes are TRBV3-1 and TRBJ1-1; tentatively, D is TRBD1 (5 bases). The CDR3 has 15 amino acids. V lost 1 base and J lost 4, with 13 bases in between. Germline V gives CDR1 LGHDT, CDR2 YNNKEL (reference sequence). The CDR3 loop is CASSQGKGAFTEAFF. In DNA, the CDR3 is TGTGCCAGCAGCCAAGGGAAAGGGGCTTTCACTGAAGCTTTCTTT.

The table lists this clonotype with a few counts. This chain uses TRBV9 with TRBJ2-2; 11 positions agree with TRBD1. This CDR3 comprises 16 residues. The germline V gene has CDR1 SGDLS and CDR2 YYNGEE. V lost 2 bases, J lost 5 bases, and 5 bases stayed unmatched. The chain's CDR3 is CASSVAGTGGTGELFF. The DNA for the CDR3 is TGTGCCAGCAGCGTTGCCGGGACAGGGGGAACCGGGGAGCTGTTTTTT.

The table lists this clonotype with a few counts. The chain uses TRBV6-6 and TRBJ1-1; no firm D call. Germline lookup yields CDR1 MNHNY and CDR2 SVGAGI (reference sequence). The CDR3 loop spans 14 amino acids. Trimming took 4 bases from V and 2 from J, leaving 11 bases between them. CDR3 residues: CASSLGFGNTEAFF. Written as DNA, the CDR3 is TGTGCCAGCAGTTTAGGTTTCGGTAACACTGAAGCTTTCTTT.

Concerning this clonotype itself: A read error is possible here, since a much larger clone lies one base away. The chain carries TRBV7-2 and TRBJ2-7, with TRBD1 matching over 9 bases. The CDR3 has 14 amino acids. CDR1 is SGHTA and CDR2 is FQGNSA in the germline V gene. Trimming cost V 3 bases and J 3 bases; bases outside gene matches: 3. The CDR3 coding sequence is TGTACCAGCAGCTTCCGACAGGGGGACTACGAGCAGTACGTC. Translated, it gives CTSSFRQGDYEQYV.

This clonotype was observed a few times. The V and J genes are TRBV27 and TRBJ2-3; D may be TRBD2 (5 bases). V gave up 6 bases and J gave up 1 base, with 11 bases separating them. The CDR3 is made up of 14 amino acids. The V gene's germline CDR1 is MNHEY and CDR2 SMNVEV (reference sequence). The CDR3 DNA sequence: TGTGCCAGCAGCTTAAAAGCGGGCACAGATACGCAGTATTTT. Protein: CASSLKAGTDTQYF.